These T cell receptor beta chains were read from a single sample in a study of T-cell reconstitution after alpha-beta-depleted transplantation in children. TCRdb analysed the PCR reads with MiXCR anew, one entry per CDR3 protein. The table shows about 600,000 distinct CDR3 sequences, with about 23% occurring only once. The sequenced sample was PBMCs, mostly from graft donor cells, obtained 360 days after TCRalphabeta/CD19-depleted stem cell transplant. These TCRs come from a boy less than two years old who had a stem cell transplant for acute myeloid leukemia, so the T cells may come from the graft donor. The CDR3 runs from the conserved cysteine through the conserved F or W. The D gene is left open where the match is weak. Some rows have no size entry. The others give once, few or many, or a class for an expanded clone.

d_gene	j_gene	abundance	v_gene	CDR3aa	CDR3nt
TRBD1	TRBJ1-6	many	TRBV27	CASTRTGYNSPLHF	TGTGCCAGCACCCGGACAGGTTATAATTCACCCCTCCACTTT
TRBD1	TRBJ2-5	few	TRBV12-3/TRBV12-4	CASSRTGVGETQYF	TGTGCCAGCAGCAGGACAGGGGTTGGAGAGACCCAGTACTTC
.	TRBJ2-3	few	TRBV25-1	CASSELLEGPAYTQYF	TGTGCCAGCAGTGAATTGTTGGAGGGTCCCGCATATACGCAGTATTTT
TRBD1	TRBJ2-5	once	TRBV18	CASSPPNQGQGLETQYF	TGTGCCAGCTCACCACCGAACCAGGGACAGGGCTTGGAGACCCAGTACTTC
.	TRBJ1-1	.	TRBV29-1	CSVEGRRIGGTEAFF	TGCAGCGTTGAAGGACGCCGGATCGGTGGGACTGAAGCTTTCTTT
.	TRBJ2-2	few	TRBV7-9	CASSPQDSGELFF	TGTGCCAGCAGCCCTCAGGATTCCGGGGAGCTGTTTTTT
.	TRBJ1-5	few	TRBV4-3	CASSQEFVNQPQHF	TGCGCCAGCAGCCAAGAATTCGTCAATCAGCCCCAGCATTTT
.	TRBJ1-1	.	TRBV29-1	CSVEGTGGVETEAFF	TGCAGCGTTGAAGGGACGGGCGGAGTGGAAACTGAAGCTTTCTTT
TRBD2	TRBJ2-1	many	TRBV7-9	CASRERASGIYNEQFF	TGTGCCAGCAGGGAGAGGGCTAGCGGCATCTACAATGAGCAGTTCTTC
TRBD2	TRBJ2-4	.	TRBV20-1	CSARDVERGDLLAKNIQYF	TGCAGTGCTAGAGATGTTGAGCGGGGGGACTTACTAGCCAAAAACATTCAGTACTTC
.	TRBJ2-5	few	TRBV15	CATSRDDRQPQETQYF	TGTGCCACCAGCAGAGATGATAGACAGCCTCAAGAGACCCAGTACTTC
.	TRBJ1-1	.	TRBV11-1	CASSTLQWNTEAFF	TGTGCCAGCAGCACCTTACAGTGGAACACTGAAGCTTTCTTT
.	TRBJ2-6	.	TRBV7-9	CARPSGANVLTF	TGTGCCAGGCCTTCTGGGGCCAACGTCCTGACTTTC
.	TRBJ2-5	many	TRBV6-5	CASSRPGREETQYF	TGTGCCAGCAGCCGACCGGGCCGTGAAGAGACCCAGTACTTC
.	TRBJ2-2	.	TRBV9	CASSVEGGQNTGELFF	TGTGCCAGCAGCGTAGAGGGGGGACAGAACACCGGGGAGCTGTTTTTT
.	TRBJ2-5	.	TRBV20-1	CSARHPITRGQETQYF	TGCAGTGCTAGACACCCGATTACTAGGGGTCAAGAGACCCAGTACTTC
.	TRBJ2-6	many	TRBV5-5	CASSSYWSSGANVLTF	TGTGCCAGCAGCTCCTATTGGTCCTCTGGGGCCAACGTCCTGACTTTC
.	TRBJ2-3	.	TRBV9	CASSVTSLGGHTDTQYF	TGTGCCAGCAGCGTGACATCTTTGGGGGGGCACACAGATACGCAGTATTTT
.	TRBJ1-4	.	TRBV19	CATSGAQGEKLFF	TGTGCCACCTCCGGGGCCCAAGGCGAAAAACTGTTTTTT
.	TRBJ1-5	many	TRBV5-1	CASSLSVGRNQPQHF	TGCGCCAGCAGCTTAAGCGTCGGCCGCAATCAGCCCCAGCATTTT
TRBD1	TRBJ1-2	.	TRBV29-1	CSVTTGGNGYTF	TGCAGCGTTACAACAGGGGGGAATGGCTACACCTTC
TRBD2	TRBJ2-7	few	TRBV7-2	CASSLGGVTYEQYF	TGTGCCAGCAGCTTGGGGGGGGTCACCTACGAGCAGTACTTC